This section outlines one TCR beta chain sequence together with its context. The assay was immunoSEQ multiplex PCR, and TCRdb's table has in-frame clones only and misses some. Of 83,000 or so clones listed, 94% are singletons. This sample stems from a study of T cell changes during pregnancy in multiple sclerosis. The V gene's germline CDR1 is SGHNT and CDR2 YYREEE (reference sequence). This CDR3 spans 15 amino acids. V trimming: 4 bases; J trimming: 4 bases; junction bases outside the gene matches: 5. The genes are TRBV5-4 and TRBJ2-7; 13 bases fit TRBD2. The sequence derives from a female donor in good health, enrolled as a control in a pregnancy study. The input for sequencing was peripheral blood, taken after pregnancy. The CDR3 here is CASSAGLAGEYEQYF. CDR3 nucleotides: TGTGCCAGCAGCGCCGGACTAGCGGGAGAGTACGAGCAGTACTTC.